This T cell receptor (beta chain) was identified during a study of cytomegalovirus exposure and HLA in healthy donors. About the study: Inside one of the first data releases sat about 85 million unique TCRs taken from HLA-typed donors. Broader study findings: Highly shared sequence variants in one cluster were likely a sequencing artifact.

On this clone itself: Its target is not known.

The primer mix had 60 Vbeta and 13 Jbeta primers. The method was immunoSEQ multiplex PCR; TCRdb's version includes in-frame clones alone and lacks a portion of them. Listed are tens of thousands of clones; roughly 8% falls within the top ten. Per the germline V gene, CDR1 is SGHRS and CDR2 is YFSETQ. The CDR3 runs to 14 residues. J gave up 7 bases and V 5 bases, and 9 bases lay outside the gene matches. The TCR originated in a male donor in good health and CMV-seronegative. The chain has TRBV5-1 and TRBJ2-1, with 7 bases identical to TRBD1. What was sequenced was PBMCs. CDR3 nucleotides: TGCGCCAGCAGACCCCAGACAGGGAAGAATGAGCAGTTCTTC. It codes for CASRPQTGKNEQFF.